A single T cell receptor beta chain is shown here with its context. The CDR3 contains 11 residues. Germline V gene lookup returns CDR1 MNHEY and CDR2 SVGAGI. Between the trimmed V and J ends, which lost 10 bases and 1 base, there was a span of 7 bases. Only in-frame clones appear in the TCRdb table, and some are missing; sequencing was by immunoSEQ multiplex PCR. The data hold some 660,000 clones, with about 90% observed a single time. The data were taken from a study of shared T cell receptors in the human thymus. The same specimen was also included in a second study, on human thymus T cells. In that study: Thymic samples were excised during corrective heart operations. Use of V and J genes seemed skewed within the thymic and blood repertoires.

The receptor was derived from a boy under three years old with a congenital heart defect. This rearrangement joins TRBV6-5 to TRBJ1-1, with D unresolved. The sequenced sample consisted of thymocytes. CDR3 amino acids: CATLPNTEAFF. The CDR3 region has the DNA TGTGCCACACTCCCGAACACTGAAGCTTTCTTT.